A selection of T cell receptor beta chains follows, all from one sample in a study of spatial heterogeneity in lung cancer. TCRdb re-called the 5' RACE reads with MiXCR, one entry per CDR3 protein. This table holds 900 to 1,500 distinct CDR3 sequences, 25% to 30% found once. Sequences were derived from normal lung tissue next to the tumor, sampled at surgery. The receptor source for this set is a female donor with early-stage non-small cell lung cancer. Each CDR3 is given without its conserved first and last residue. Fields, in order: V gene, J gene, CDR3 protein.

V gene: TRBV5-6; J gene: TRBJ2-2; CDR3 protein: ASRPGQTNTGELF
V gene: TRBV19; J gene: TRBJ2-7; CDR3 protein: ASSISVKGYEQY
V gene: TRBV12-3/TRBV12-4; J gene: TRBJ1-6; CDR3 protein: ASRRGGGSPLH
V gene: TRBV7-3; J gene: TRBJ2-3; CDR3 protein: ASSLETGTQY
V gene: TRBV12-3/TRBV12-4; J gene: TRBJ2-5; CDR3 protein: ASIRSGGFAQY
V gene: TRBV5-6; J gene: TRBJ2-3; CDR3 protein: ASSSPAGGSTDTQY
V gene: TRBV5-1; J gene: TRBJ2-1; CDR3 protein: ASRWTSTPGEQF
V gene: TRBV28; J gene: TRBJ2-5; CDR3 protein: ASSLPLARVGETQY
V gene: TRBV6-5; J gene: TRBJ2-1; CDR3 protein: ASSYRALSYNEQF
V gene: TRBV5-4; J gene: TRBJ2-1; CDR3 protein: ASTDIKFNEQF
V gene: TRBV7-9; J gene: TRBJ1-5; CDR3 protein: ASSLAGSRGRQPQH
V gene: TRBV5-4; J gene: TRBJ2-1; CDR3 protein: ASRTEENEQF
V gene: TRBV12-3/TRBV12-4; J gene: TRBJ1-6; CDR3 protein: ASSFGRNSPLH
V gene: TRBV6-2/TRBV6-3; J gene: TRBJ2-1; CDR3 protein: ASSYESKEVYYNEQF
V gene: TRBV7-2; J gene: TRBJ2-1; CDR3 protein: ASSSDRGSEQF
V gene: TRBV9; J gene: TRBJ2-5; CDR3 protein: ASSVSGGKTQY
V gene: TRBV2; J gene: TRBJ2-1; CDR3 protein: ASGPDFYNEQF
V gene: TRBV7-9; J gene: TRBJ2-2; CDR3 protein: ASSFGTGFGVVEELF
V gene: TRBV10-3; J gene: TRBJ2-2; CDR3 protein: AIRRGSTANTGELF
V gene: TRBV7-2; J gene: TRBJ2-7; CDR3 protein: ASSYNGKFYEQY
V gene: TRBV5-6; J gene: TRBJ2-7; CDR3 protein: ASSSLGSDEQY
V gene: TRBV7-2; J gene: TRBJ2-7; CDR3 protein: ASSLGPSGGRDEQY
V gene: TRBV19; J gene: TRBJ2-4; CDR3 protein: ASSIGDVNIQY
V gene: TRBV18; J gene: TRBJ2-3; CDR3 protein: ASSPRQASTDTQY
V gene: TRBV10-3; J gene: TRBJ1-1; CDR3 protein: AISGSGTGTTEAF
V gene: TRBV20-1; J gene: TRBJ2-4; CDR3 protein: SAGNGGERNIQY
V gene: TRBV20-1; J gene: TRBJ1-6; CDR3 protein: SARGPGGSLNSPLH
V gene: TRBV19; J gene: TRBJ1-5; CDR3 protein: ASLGQGARSNQPQH
V gene: TRBV19; J gene: TRBJ2-6; CDR3 protein: ASSIILGGQFFSGGANVLT
V gene: TRBV7-8; J gene: TRBJ2-3; CDR3 protein: ASSQQRDSSTDTQY
V gene: TRBV20-1; J gene: TRBJ2-5; CDR3 protein: SARGGRETQY
V gene: TRBV7-8; J gene: TRBJ2-7; CDR3 protein: ASSLHTYEQY
V gene: TRBV28; J gene: TRBJ2-1; CDR3 protein: ASSFPEESSYNEQF
V gene: TRBV7-9; J gene: TRBJ1-4; CDR3 protein: ASSLVLGAVENEKLF
V gene: TRBV6-2/TRBV6-3; J gene: TRBJ2-5; CDR3 protein: ASRNDRLAGRETQY
V gene: TRBV9; J gene: TRBJ2-5; CDR3 protein: ASSAGTVTQETQY
V gene: TRBV4-3; J gene: TRBJ2-2; CDR3 protein: ASSQGLAGNTGELF
V gene: TRBV14; J gene: TRBJ2-1; CDR3 protein: ASNSRSSGTQGEQF
V gene: TRBV5-1; J gene: TRBJ2-3; CDR3 protein: ASRTAGASTDTQY
V gene: TRBV6-2/TRBV6-3; J gene: TRBJ2-7; CDR3 protein: ASKAGSSYEQY
V gene: TRBV28; J gene: TRBJ2-3; CDR3 protein: ASSEQGLGTDTQY
V gene: TRBV29-1; J gene: TRBJ2-5; CDR3 protein: SVEPDRGRSETQY
V gene: TRBV7-9; J gene: TRBJ1-1; CDR3 protein: ASSRGSAEAF
V gene: TRBV6-5; J gene: TRBJ2-1; CDR3 protein: ASAGQWGDEQF
V gene: TRBV7-2; J gene: TRBJ1-4; CDR3 protein: ASSLEGTGFINEKLF
V gene: TRBV5-1; J gene: TRBJ1-5; CDR3 protein: ASSLDSAGGPQH
V gene: TRBV27; J gene: TRBJ2-6; CDR3 protein: ASGTGANVLT
V gene: TRBV5-1; J gene: TRBJ2-7; CDR3 protein: ASSPDRAYEQY
V gene: TRBV12-3/TRBV12-4; J gene: TRBJ1-1; CDR3 protein: ASTFGGGLSTEAF
V gene: TRBV20-1; J gene: TRBJ2-6; CDR3 protein: SARSGANVLT